Following are 4 T cell receptor beta chains from one sample sequenced in a study of cytomegalovirus exposure and HLA in healthy donors. PCR involved 60 Vbeta and 13 Jbeta primers. The repertoire was sequenced with immunoSEQ multiplex PCR; TCRdb's copy has only in-frame clones and lacks some. In the table there are some 65,000 clones, about 78% of which are singletons. Source material: PBMCs. These receptors were taken from a girl aged 5 to 17 in good health and CMV-seropositive.

The V and J genes are TRBV30 and TRBJ1-6; D call uncertain. The CDR3 contains 14 residues. Per the germline V gene, CDR1 is GTSNPN and CDR2 is SVGIG (reference sequence). The V gene lost 1 base and the J gene lost 9 bases, with 13 bases spanning the gap. The CDR3 DNA follows: TGTGCCTGGAGTGGACTGAACATCGGTTCACCCCTCCACTTT. This encodes CAWSGLNIGSPLHF.

The DNA for the CDR3 is TGTGCCAGCGGCGAAAAACTGTTTTTT. It translates to CASGEKLFF. The rearrangement links TRBV6-1 to TRBJ1-4; D remains ambiguous. V was clipped by 8 bases and J by 8 bases, with 3 bases between them. From germline, CDR1 is MNHNS and CDR2 SASEGT. The length of the CDR3 is 9 residues.

V gene TRBV9 combines with J gene TRBJ2-1, with a weak D call TRBD2 (6 bases). Trimming removed 8 bases from V and 0 bases from J, with 12 bases in between. The CDR3 runs to 14 residues. Germline V gene sequence: CDR1 SGDLS, CDR2 YYNGEE. For the CDR3, the DNA is TGTGCCAGTAACCCGGGACTCTCCTACAATGAGCAGTTCTTC. Its protein product is CASNPGLSYNEQFF.

This clone has a handful of counts. This sequence joins TRBV7-8 and TRBJ2-1; 12 nucleotides agree with TRBD2. The V segment lost 3 bases and the J segment 7 bases; nucleotides outside the gene matches: 10. The CDR3 runs to 17 residues. Germline loops: CDR1 SGHVS, CDR2 FQNEAQ. The CDR3 sequence is CASSFNRGLAGRNEQFF. CDR3 nucleotides: TGTGCCAGCAGCTTTAACCGAGGACTAGCGGGGAGGAATGAGCAGTTCTTC. Based on the CDR3 plus reference TRBV7-8 and TRBJ2-1, the full variable domain is GAGVSQSPRYKVAKRGQDVALRCDPISGHVSLFWYQQALGQGPEFLTYFQNEAQLDKSGLPSDRFFAERPEGSVSTLKIQRTQQEDSAVYLCASSFNRGLAGRNEQFFGPGTRLTVL.